Following are 8 T cell receptor beta chains from one sample sequenced in a study of T-cell reconstitution after alpha-beta-depleted transplantation in children. It was with unique molecular identifiers that the TCRbeta library was prepared. TCRdb reprocessed the PCR reads with MiXCR, giving one entry per CDR3 protein. This sample has 240,000 or so distinct CDR3 sequences; 12% occur once, and the top ten carry over 2.5%. The material sequenced was PBMCs from the stem cell graft donor, taken from the stem cell graft. Receptors originate from a human donor who donated a stem cell graft to a child with acute lymphoblastic leukemia.

The chain employs TRBV3-1 and TRBJ2-7; TRBD2 agrees at 7 bases. Germline lookup yields CDR1 LGHDT and CDR2 YNNKEL (reference sequence). V was clipped by 3 bases and J by 3 bases; unmatched bases: 5. This CDR3 comprises 14 residues. The CDR3 nucleotides are TGTGCCAGCAGCCACAGAATAGCGGGCTACGAGCAGTACTTC. Protein: CASSHRIAGYEQYF.

This clonotype was detected ten times or more. V gene TRBV29-1 combines with J gene TRBJ2-7; 8 bases are a match to TRBD1. The CDR3 extends over 15 amino acids. V shed 2 bases, J shed 1 base, and the junction held 7 bases outside the gene matches. The germline gives CDR1 SQVTM, CDR2 ANQGSEA. The CDR3: CSVETTTGVSYEQYF. The DNA for the CDR3 is TGCAGCGTTGAAACAACGACAGGGGTATCCTACGAGCAGTACTTC.

This rearrangement joins TRBV27 to TRBJ1-1, with D possibly being TRBD1 (6 bases). Trimming left V 7 bases short and J 5 bases short, with 17 bases between. The germline gives CDR1 MNHEY, CDR2 SMNVEV (reference sequence). The CDR3 sequence is 14 residues long. CDR3 DNA: TGTGCCAGCAACTGGGGGGCCAGCTTGACTGAAGCTTTCTTT. This encodes CASNWGASLTEAFF.

The rearrangement links TRBV19 to TRBJ2-1, with TRBD1 identical over 12 bases. The CDR3 is made up of 16 amino acids. V shed 3 bases and J 7 bases; nucleotides not matched to a gene: 7. Looked up from germline, CDR1 is LNHDA and CDR2 is SQIVND (reference sequence). CDR3 nucleotides: TGTGCCAGTAGTATTTCGGGACAGGGGGCATGGAATGAGCAGTTCTTC. Its translation: CASSISGQGAWNEQFF.

Many counts were recorded for this clonotype. The chain employs TRBV5-1 and TRBJ2-7; 12 nucleotides line up with TRBD1. The trim removed 3 bases at V and 0 bases at J, leaving 13 bases unmatched. CDR3 length equals 19 residues. Germline assignment: CDR1 SGHRS and CDR2 YFSETQ. The CDR3 protein is CASSSFYGTGGESSYEQYF. The CDR3 region has the DNA TGCGCCAGCAGCTCTTTTTACGGGACAGGGGGCGAGTCCTCCTACGAGCAGTACTTC.

This chain links TRBV6-1 with TRBJ1-1; possible D gene TRBD1, 6 bases. This CDR3 has 15 residues. Germline values: CDR1 MNHNS, CDR2 SASEGT. V was cut by 0 bases and J by 1 base, with 9 bases left in between. In DNA, the CDR3 is TGTGCCAGCAGTGAAGCCAGGGGAGGGAACACTGAAGCTTTCTTT. Translating gives CASSEARGGNTEAFF.

As to this clonotype: Possible read error: a much larger clone is one base away. The CDR3 sequence: CASLLGGTDTRYF. CDR3 coding DNA: TGTGCCAGCCTCCTTGGGGGCACAGATACGCGGTATTTT. This chain uses TRBV11-2 with TRBJ2-3, with D perhaps TRBD1 (6 bases). CDR1 is SGHAT and CDR2 is FQNNGV in the germline V gene. The length of the CDR3 is 13 residues.

This clonotype was recorded many times. The rearrangement uses TRBV5-1 and TRBJ2-1, with a tentative D call TRBD2 (6 bases). The V end lost 5 bases, the J end lost 0 bases, and 18 bases lay between the germline ends. Germline-derived CDR1 and CDR2 are SGHRS and YFSETQ. The length of the CDR3 is 17 residues. The CDR3 protein is CASRLAYRGSSYNEQFF. The CDR3, as DNA: TGCGCCAGCAGACTCGCCTACCGGGGGAGCTCCTACAATGAGCAGTTCTTC.